This TCR beta chain originates from a study of PD-1 blockade in classical Hodgkin lymphoma. Germline V CDR1 and CDR2: SGDLS, YYNGEE. This CDR3 spans 18 amino acids. The junction had 9 bases not matched to a gene; V was cut back by 0 bases and J by 0 bases. Time point: cycle 4 day 1 (C4D1), after more than five weeks of nivolumab. Each of the patients experienced relapse following autologous stem cell transplantation, and their brentuximab vedotin exposure differed. This clone was counted a few times. Data came from immunoSEQ multiplex PCR; TCRdb stores just in-frame clones and leaves some out. The repertoire holds 13,000 to 15,000 clones, with around 80% as singletons.

This sequence originates from a human donor with classical Hodgkin lymphoma. The input for sequencing was peripheral blood mononuclear cells (PBMCs), taken before the fourth cycle of nivolumab. This chain connects TRBV9 to TRBJ1-3; 7 bases align to TRBD1. The CDR3 sequence is CASSVGGGTASSGNTIYF. DNA for the CDR3: TGTGCCAGCAGCGTAGGAGGCGGGACAGCGAGCTCTGGAAACACCATATATTTT. The variable domain in full, completed from reference TRBV9 and TRBJ1-3, reads DSGVTQTPKHLITATGQRVTLRCSPRSGDLSVYWYQQSLDQGLQFLIQYYNGEERAKGNILERFSAQQFPDLHSELNLSSLELGDSALYFCASSVGGGTASSGNTIYFGEGSWLTVV.